This TCR beta chain was profiled in a study of T cells in Graves' hyperthyroidism and ophthalmopathy (dated by TCRdb to about 2019). Regarding the complete study: Peripheral blood samples were taken at the time of initial diagnosis, prior to any treatment. TCR V-J signatures able to tell the groups apart were searched for in a discovery cohort of 90 to 100 patients, of whom more than 40 had Graves' ophthalmopathy and 55 to 60 had stable Graves' hyperthyroidism. Prospective prediction of ophthalmopathy was tested in an independent validation cohort of under 20 hyperthyroidism patients and some 17 patients who later progressed to ophthalmopathy. The 75 to 100 discovery patients were randomly split 7:3 into training and test sets. In more than 5 Graves' hyperthyroidism patients, the study also compared T-cell repertoires from thyroid tissue with T-cell repertoires from blood. After blood sampling, hyperthyroidism patients were treated with methimazole at a starting dose of 30 mg daily, and ophthalmopathy patients were treated with high-dose intravenous methylprednisolone. The paper describes TCR Vbeta CDR3 sequencing of 120 to 150 peripheral blood samples, made up of about 41 ophthalmopathy patients, roughly 80 hyperthyroidism patients and 17 progressor patients. Study-level results and caveats: A model built on a 13 V-J signature distinguished ophthalmopathy from stable hyperthyroidism, reaching roughly 88% sensitivity and around 81% specificity in cross-validation and 80%/75% in testing. In validation, progression to ophthalmopathy was predicted by the model with 70.59% sensitivity and 72% to 80% specificity, a median of approximately 6.5 months before onset. Most expanded thyroid clonotypes (frequency above 0.001) were also detected in blood, suggesting blood repertoires may reflect thyroid immune responses. No statistical method was used to set the sample size in advance, and investigators knew the group allocation.

Hyperthyroidism patients were newly diagnosed, with disease duration under 2 months, and aged 18 to 65 years. Any patient with an uncontrolled infection, another autoimmune disease, pregnancy or lactation was excluded. Diagnoses were established on the basis of clinical symptoms, serum thyroxine and TRAb, thyroid ultrasound, and orbital computed tomography. For progressor patients, blood was drawn at the first diagnosis of hyperthyroidism, before any ophthalmopathy symptoms had appeared. Ficoll-Paque density gradient centrifugation was used to isolate PBMCs from 10 ml of fresh peripheral blood. Patients classed as progressors first received a Graves' hyperthyroidism diagnosis and then went on to develop ophthalmopathy during follow-up. Trizol reagent was used to extract total RNA, and RNA quality was then checked on an Agilent 2100 Bioanalyzer. This clonotype was recorded at least ten times. What antigen it recognizes has not been identified. It has no much larger one-base neighbor in the sample; base qualities were not kept.

Germline trimming: 2 bases from V, 5 bases from J; junction bases outside gene matches: 11. There are 16 amino acids in the CDR3, from cysteine to phenylalanine inclusive. The entry retains the CDR3 DNA only, 48 bases that are in frame from base 1. CDR1 GTSNPN and CDR2 SVGIG were looked up in the germline V gene (reference sequence). TCR beta CDR3 regions were amplified from RNA transcripts. The TCR CDR3 was subjected to a first round of RT-PCR using the HTBI primer set and the Qiagen OneStep RT-PCR kit. The libraries were constructed in a second round of multiplex PCR and then size-selected and purified. Libraries were sequenced paired-end with 100 bp reads on an Illumina HiSeq2000. Per the authors' processing: SOAPnuke was used to process the raw data, removing reads that contained adapters or uncalled bases, had a mean Phred below 15, or lacked an exact match to the constant primer or identifier. High-quality paired reads were merged using COPE v1.2.5, and each unique nucleotide sequence was defined as a clonotype. MiTCR v1.1 was used to align the clonotypes against IMGT TRBV, TRBD and TRBJ reference segments. Only V-J combinations with frequency above 0.0001, covering roughly 99% of repertoires, were analysed. A TCS score was defined as the ratio between F50 (clonal expansion) and ExV (chaos), using BLOSUM62-based TCRdist between CDR3 peptides within each V-J. Welch's t-statistics and random forest reduced roughly 540 V-J features to 10 to 15, which were used in a naive Bayes classifier (R e1071). TCRdb took the public reads, trimmed them with fastp at Q25, ran MiXCR for clone calling and kept in-frame beta chains. Identical CDR3 protein sequences are pooled into one entry, listed with their most common genes and DNA. Clone size and V and J calls follow TCRdb, not the original study. The table for this sample lists 250,000 to 300,000 distinct CDR3 sequences; roughly 14% of them were counted only once. The ten largest clones add up to almost 8% of the sample.

Sequencing was done on a sample of blood. This receptor chain uses TRBV30 and TRBJ2-5, and 10 junction bases match TRBD2. This receptor was obtained from a woman aged 25 to 39 with Graves' hyperthyroidism that later progressed to Graves' ophthalmopathy. CDR3 region: CAWSLAGGGGRETQYF. The sequenced DNA is TGTGCCTGGAGTTTAGCGGGAGGAGGTGGTCGGGAGACCCAGTACTTC.